A selection of T cell receptor beta chains follows, all from one sample in a study of blood T cell repertoires in COVID-19. Clones were sequenced by immunoSEQ multiplex PCR, and TCRdb holds only the in-frame ones, with some missing. The sample includes approximately 300,000 clones, around 90% of them seen just once. The sample comprised peripheral blood. Receptor source: a woman in her twenties or thirties with COVID-19, enrolled during active disease. Both conserved end residues are part of each CDR3. A D gene is named only where the DNA matches it firmly. Clone size is shown for a subset of rows, as once, few, many or a class of expanded clone.

v_gene	d_gene	j_gene	len	abundance	CDR3nt	CDR3aa
TRBV7-2	NA	TRBJ1-2	15	NA	TGTGCCAGCAGCCCCCAAATAGCTGTGAACTATGGCTACACCTTC	CASSPQIAVNYGYTF
TRBV19	NA	TRBJ1-5	17	NA	TGTGCCAGTAGTATAGACCGGACAGCCCGAGGCAATCAGCCCCAGCATTTT	CASSIDRTARGNQPQHF
TRBV4-1	NA	TRBJ1-2	18	NA	TGCGCCAGCAGCCAATATCTACCGAAGGGCTCCTCCGGGGGTGGCTACACCTTC	CASSQYLPKGSSGGGYTF
TRBV7-2	NA	TRBJ1-2	14	few	TGTGCCAGCACCCAGGACAGTCGCAACTATGGCTACACCTTC	CASTQDSRNYGYTF
TRBV3-1/TRBV3-2	TRBD2	TRBJ2-5	13	NA	TGTGCCAGCAGCCGCGGGGGAGAAGAGACCCAGTACTTC	CASSRGGEETQYF
TRBV2	NA	TRBJ2-1	11	NA	TGTGCCGGTACAGGGTTCGATGAGCAGTTCTTC	CAGTGFDEQFF
TRBV5-1	NA	TRBJ1-2	12	NA	TGCGCCAGCAGCCTTGGGGAGGACGGCTACACCTTC	CASSLGEDGYTF
TRBV2	NA	TRBJ1-5	13	NA	TGTGCCAGCAGACGGGACATACATCAGCCCCAGCATTTT	CASRRDIHQPQHF
TRBV19	TRBD2	TRBJ2-1	13	NA	TGTGCCAGTATAGGACTAGCGGGATGCGAGCAGTTCTTC	CASIGLAGCEQFF
TRBV30	TRBD1	TRBJ1-3	19	NA	TGTGCCTGGAGGGAACTCGGACAGGGGGGCTCCAACTCTGGAAACACCATATATTTT	CAWRELGQGGSNSGNTIYF
TRBV5-6	TRBD2	TRBJ2-7	15	NA	TGTGCCAGCAGCCGGACTAGCCGAAAAATCTACGAGCAGTACTTC	CASSRTSRKIYEQYF
TRBV29-1	NA	TRBJ1-2	10	NA	TGCAGCGCCTCAACGGATGGCTACACCTTC	CSASTDGYTF
TRBV2	TRBD1	TRBJ2-7	16	NA	TGTGCCAGCAGTGAATTTCCGGACAGGATCTCGGACGAGCAGTACTTC	CASSEFPDRISDEQYF
TRBV12-2	NA	TRBJ2-2	18	NA	TGTGCAAGTCGCTTTTCCCCGGTAGCGGGAGTAAGAACCGGGGAGCTGTTTTTT	CASRFSPVAGVRTGELFF
TRBV5-1	NA	TRBJ1-5	15	NA	TGCGCCAGCAGCTTGCAGGGTTATAGCAATCAGCCCCAGCATTTT	CASSLQGYSNQPQHF
TRBV27	TRBD1	TRBJ1-1	16	NA	TGTGCCAGCAGTCTATCGGCAGGGGGTACGGACACTGAAGCTTTCTTT	CASSLSAGGTDTEAFF
TRBV19	TRBD1	TRBJ1-1	16	NA	TGTGCCAGTAGTATGGGACAGAGGGGGCCGAACACTGAAGCTTTCTTT	CASSMGQRGPNTEAFF